What follows are 13 T cell receptor beta chains derived from one specimen sequenced in a study of OX40 agonist ivuxolimab in advanced cancers. This table comes from immunoSEQ multiplex PCR, and its TCRdb copy is limited to in-frame clones, with some not included. This sample has some 60,000 clones, with 70% to 90% found just once. The starting material was CD4+ or CD8+ T cells sorted from blood, obtained in a trial of the OX40 agonist ivuxolimab. Every receptor here comes from an adult with an advanced solid tumor such as melanoma, head and neck, liver or kidney cancer.

This chain connects TRBV27 to TRBJ2-6; D is undetermined. Trimming shortened V by 5 bases and J by 0 bases, and 11 bases separated the two germline ends. The V gene's germline CDR1 is MNHEY and CDR2 SMNVEV (reference sequence). The CDR3 length is 16 residues. The CDR3 sequence is CASSPGRISGANVLTF. The CDR3 nucleotides are TGTGCCAGCAGTCCCGGACGGATCTCTGGGGCCAACGTCCTGACTTTC.

Comment on this clone: Distinct nucleotide sequences in the sample also encode this CDR3. This chain joins TRBV9 and TRBJ2-5, with D tentatively TRBD2 (6 bases). V was pared by 0 bases and J by 5 bases, with 11 bases between. CDR3 size: 14 residues. Germline V gene data show CDR1 as SGDLS and CDR2 as YYNGEE. The CDR3 DNA sequence: TGTGCCAGCAGCGTAGCTCGTGGGAGGGAGACCCAGTACTTC. Residues: CASSVARGRETQYF.

The CDR3 DNA reads TGCGCCAGCAGCTTGGTGGGACCGAGGCATGAAGCTTTCTTT. Translating it yields CASSLVGPRHEAFF. The chain employs TRBV5-1 and TRBJ1-1, with a tentative D call TRBD1 (5 bases). The CDR3 sequence is 14 residues long. The germline gives CDR1 SGHRS, CDR2 YFSETQ. Trimming stripped 0 bases from V and 7 bases from J, with 13 bases between.

This rearrangement joins TRBV10-2 to TRBJ2-7, with D uncertain. The germline CDR1 and CDR2 sequences are WSHSY and SAAADI. The CDR3 totals 12 residues. The V and J ends lost 6 bases and 7 bases respectively, with 13 bases between them. CDR3 protein: CASRMVRSEQYF. The CDR3 bases are TGCGCCAGCAGGATGGTCCGCTCGGAGCAGTACTTC.

The rearrangement uses TRBV18 and TRBJ1-6; 9 bases line up with TRBD1. After removal of 3 bases from V and 5 bases from J, the junction contained 17 bases not matched to a gene. This CDR3 spans 20 amino acids. Germline lookup yields CDR1 KGHSH and CDR2 LQKENI. Here the CDR3 DNA reads TGTGCCAGCTCACCCCCGAAGACCACCGGGACAGGGATAAATAATTCACCCCTCCACTTT. Protein product: CASSPPKTTGTGINNSPLHF.

V is TRBV15 and J is TRBJ1-1; D call uncertain. Germline-derived CDR1 and CDR2 are LNHNV and YYDKDF (reference sequence). Trimming removed 0 bases from V and 11 bases from J, with 16 bases in between. This CDR3 contains 14 residues. CDR3 loop: CATSRDRSLLGAFF. The CDR3 DNA reads as TGTGCCACCAGCAGAGATCGGTCCCTATTGGGTGCTTTCTTT.

This clone appeared once. The V gene is TRBV10-3, the J gene TRBJ1-5, with D unclear. In germline, CDR1 is ENHRY, CDR2 SYGVKD. This CDR3 has 14 residues. V was pared by 3 bases and J by 3 bases, with 9 bases between. In DNA, the CDR3 is TGTGCCATCAGTGAAGGAGGGAACAATCAGCCCCAGCATTTT. Residues: CAISEGGNNQPQHF.

This chain links TRBV5-4 with TRBJ2-5, with TRBD2 matching over 10 bases. The germline CDR1 and CDR2 sequences are SGHNT and YYREEE (reference sequence). The CDR3 covers 16 residues. V lost 3 bases and J lost 4; bases outside the gene matches: 9. In nucleotides, the CDR3 is TGTGCCAGCAGCTGGAGAAGCGGGGGGGCGGGAGAGACCCAGTACTTC. Translation gives CASSWRSGGAGETQYF. Full variable domain (missing parts from reference TRBV5-4 and TRBJ2-5): ETGVTQSPTHLIKTRGQQVTLRCSSQSGHNTVSWYQQALGQGPQFIFQYYREEENGRGNFPPRFSGLQFPNYSSELNVNALELDDSALYLCASSWRSGGAGETQYFGPGTRLLVL.

This clone was seen a few times. This sequence joins TRBV18 and TRBJ2-1; D not certain. The CDR3 contains 12 residues. Germline CDR1 KGHSH, CDR2 LQKENI. Trimming pared 3 bases from V and 7 bases from J, leaving 7 bases between. Here the CDR3 reads CASSPFTNEQFF. The CDR3 bases are TGTGCCAGCTCACCTTTCACGAATGAGCAGTTCTTC.

The chain uses TRBV5-5 and TRBJ2-1; D is ambiguous. Per the germline V gene, CDR1 is SGHKS and CDR2 is YYEKEE (reference sequence). V was trimmed by 5 bases and J by 4 bases, leaving 13 bases between them. The CDR3 runs 14 residues. CDR3 amino acids: CASSLEKIYNEQFF. The CDR3, as DNA: TGTGCCAGCAGTTTAGAAAAGATTTACAATGAGCAGTTCTTC.

V gene TRBV14 combines with J gene TRBJ1-2; D is unclear. V was shortened by 0 bases and J by 4 bases, with 6 bases between the two germline ends. CDR1 SGHDN and CDR2 FVKESK come from the germline V gene. The CDR3 is made up of 13 amino acids. The CDR3 region is CASSQDLFYGYTF. As DNA, the CDR3 is TGTGCCAGCAGCCAAGATCTGTTCTATGGCTACACCTTC.

The V and J genes are TRBV5-8 and TRBJ2-5; 16 bases line up with TRBD2. Losses at the gene ends were 3 bases for V and 2 bases for J; bases not matched to a gene: 1. CDR1 and CDR2 from the germline V gene are SGHTS and YDEGEE. This CDR3 is 16 amino acids long. CDR3 residues: CASSSGLAGGQETQYF. The CDR3 DNA sequence: TGTGCCAGCAGCTCGGGACTAGCGGGGGGGCAAGAGACCCAGTACTTC.

Worth noting for this clone: This same CDR3 is encoded by further DNA sequences in the sample. This chain links TRBV10-1 with TRBJ2-1; tentatively, D is TRBD1 (7 bases). The V and J ends lost 6 bases and 7 bases respectively, with 13 bases between them. CDR3 size: 13 residues. Germline CDR1 reads WNHNN; CDR2 reads SYGVQD (reference sequence). The CDR3 protein is CASSETGRNEQFF. The CDR3 bases are TGCGCCAGCAGCGAGACAGGGAGGAATGAGCAGTTCTTC.